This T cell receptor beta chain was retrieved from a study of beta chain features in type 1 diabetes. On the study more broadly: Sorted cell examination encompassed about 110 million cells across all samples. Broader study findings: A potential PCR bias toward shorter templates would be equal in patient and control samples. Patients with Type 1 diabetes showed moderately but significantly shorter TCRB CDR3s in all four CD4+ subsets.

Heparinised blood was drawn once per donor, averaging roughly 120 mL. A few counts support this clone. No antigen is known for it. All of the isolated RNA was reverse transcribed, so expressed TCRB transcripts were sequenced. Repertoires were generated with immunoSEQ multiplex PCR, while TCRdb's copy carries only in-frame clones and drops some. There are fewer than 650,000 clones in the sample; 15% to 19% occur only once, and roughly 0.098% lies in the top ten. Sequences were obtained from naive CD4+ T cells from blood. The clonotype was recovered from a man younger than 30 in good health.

The CDR3 bases are TGTGCCAGCAGCCCAAGACTAGCGGAAGGCACAGATACGCAGTATTTT. Translating gives CASSPRLAEGTDTQYF. V is TRBV7-9 and J is TRBJ2-3; 9 nucleotides agree with TRBD2. CDR1 is SEHNR and CDR2 is FQNEAQ in the germline V gene (reference sequence). V lost 5 bases and J lost 1; bases outside the gene matches: 7. CDR3 length: 16 residues.